The clone carrying this T cell receptor beta chain was seen more than once but under ten times. Antigen specificity is unknown. The data originate from a study of radiotherapy plus CTLA-4 blockade in lung cancer. Clones were read by immunoSEQ multiplex PCR, and TCRdb kept only the in-frame ones, dropping some. The sample yields roughly 54,000 clones, just under 85% seen once. Focal radiation plus CTLA-4 blockade with ipilimumab was given to patients with chemo-refractory metastatic non-small-cell lung cancer. The CDR3 is 16 amino acids. Trimming cost V 5 bases and J 3 bases; bases outside gene matches: 11. Germline V gene lookup returns CDR1 SGHVS and CDR2 FQNEAQ. Findings and caveats of the study: The study found tumor-derived TCR clones expanded in blood after radiotherapy plus ipilimumab. Dynamics of early blood T cell clones, together with interferon-beta, were reportedly the best predictors of response.

The sequencing used peripheral blood, collected from a patient treated with radiotherapy plus ipilimumab. The V call is TRBV7-8, the J call TRBJ2-7, with 9 bases that match TRBD1. The clonotype was recovered from a human donor with non-small cell lung cancer whose response to radiotherapy plus ipilimumab could not be evaluated. CDR3 residues: CASSPRWTGEHYEQYF. CDR3 sequence (DNA): TGTGCCAGCAGCCCCCGTTGGACAGGGGAACACTACGAGCAGTACTTC.